This T cell receptor (beta chain) was retrieved from a study of technical replicates of blood from a handful of donors. Clones were sequenced by immunoSEQ multiplex PCR, and TCRdb holds only the in-frame ones, with some missing. The sample consists of more than 70,000 clones, roughly 93% of them appearing once. The CDR3 covers 18 residues. V dropped 2 bases and J dropped 0; count of bases not matched to a gene: 7. Germline V gene sequence: CDR1 SGHTA, CDR2 FQGNSA. The receptor comes from a human donor in good health. The rearrangement joins TRBV7-2 to TRBJ1-1; 12 bases line up with TRBD1. The material sequenced was T cells isolated from PBMCs. The CDR3 loop reads CASSLRGTGGGMNTEAFF. For the CDR3, the DNA is TGTGCCAGCAGCTTAAGAGGGACAGGGGGCGGCATGAACACTGAAGCTTTCTTT.